A selection of T cell receptor beta chains follows, all from one sample in a study of identical twins. One entry per CDR3 protein, called by TCRdb with MiXCR from the 5' RACE reads. The sample consists of more than 1.5 million distinct CDR3 sequences, about 32% of them appearing once. What was sequenced was cord blood. The receptors shown here come from a newborn girl in good health. Each CDR3 is given with its conserved first and last residue. A D gene is named only where the DNA matches it firmly. Clone size is given for some rows only: seen once, a few or many times, or a class if the clone is expanded.

d_call	v_call	clone_size	j_call	cdr3_nt	cdr3_aa
-	TRBV6-6	-	TRBJ2-5	TGTGCCAGCAGTTACGACCCGCACCTAGGGGTACAAGAGACCCAGTACTTC	CASSYDPHLGVQETQYF
-	TRBV7-2	once	TRBJ2-1	TGTGCCAGCAGCTTAGAAGCCCCCTACGAGCAGTTCTTC	CASSLEAPYEQFF
-	TRBV5-1	-	TRBJ1-1	TGCGCCAGCAGCTCGGGACACGTTATGAACACTGAAGCTTTCTTT	CASSSGHVMNTEAFF
TRBD1	TRBV27	-	TRBJ2-1	TGTGCCAGCAGTTTGAGGGGGACAGCCATAGGGGAGCAGTTCTTC	CASSLRGTAIGEQFF
-	TRBV28	many	TRBJ1-2	TGTGCCAGCGGGGGACTACAGGGAAGCCTTAACTATGGCTACACCTTC	CASGGLQGSLNYGYTF
TRBD1	TRBV2	-	TRBJ1-5	TGTGCCAGCAGTGGGACAGGGTGGGGGTTTAACAATCAGCCCCAGCATTTT	CASSGTGWGFNNQPQHF
TRBD2	TRBV7-8	-	TRBJ2-5	TGTGCCAGCAGCTCCGGGACTAGCGGGCCCCATGAGCAGTACTTC	CASSSGTSGPHEQYF
TRBD2	TRBV3-1	-	TRBJ2-3	TGTGCCAGCAGCCATGATTCGGCGGGAGATCCGTATTTT	CASSHDSAGDPYF
-	TRBV29-1	-	TRBJ2-7	TGCAGCGTTGAAGCCCCAGGGCTGTACGAGCAGTACTTC	CSVEAPGLYEQYF
-	TRBV5-1	-	TRBJ2-5	TGCGCCAGCAGACGGCCCCAAGAGACCCAGTACTTC	CASRRPQETQYF
TRBD2	TRBV27	-	TRBJ2-7	TGTGCCAGCAGTACCCCGGGACTACCTTCCGAGCAGTACTTC	CASSTPGLPSEQYF
-	TRBV10-3	-	TRBJ1-1	TGTGCCATCAGTGACCTGGGGAAGGTGAACACTGAAGCTTTCTTT	CAISDLGKVNTEAFF
-	TRBV20-1	few	TRBJ2-4	TGCAGTGCTCCCCACCCCGTTAAGGGGGCCAAAAACATTCAGTACTTC	CSAPHPVKGAKNIQYF
-	TRBV6-6	-	TRBJ2-3	TGTGCCAGCAGGGTTGGCGGGCTCGGGTATACGCAGTATTTT	CASRVGGLGYTQYF
-	TRBV6-6	few	TRBJ2-3	TGTGCCAGCAGTTTACACCCGGGAGCGCCCCCAGATACGCAGTATTTT	CASSLHPGAPPDTQYF
-	TRBV12-3/TRBV12-4	-	TRBJ2-3	TGTGCCAGCAGTTTAGTCGGAGCGGGCCTATCGAGCACAGATACGCAGTATTTT	CASSLVGAGLSSTDTQYF
TRBD1	TRBV20-1	-	TRBJ1-5	TGCAGTGCTTCCCGGGACAGGGGGACCGGGCAGCCCCAGCATTTT	CSASRDRGTGQPQHF
TRBD2	TRBV10-3	-	TRBJ2-7	TGTGCCATCAGTGAGTCGAGGCTAGCGGGCCACGAGCAGTACTTC	CAISESRLAGHEQYF
-	TRBV21-1	-	TRBJ1-2	TGTGCCAGCAGCACCCAAGTCGGACAGGGTGGCTACACCTTC	CASSTQVGQGGYTF
TRBD1	TRBV6-4	few	TRBJ2-3	TGTGCCATTACTACGGGACAGCGAAGCACAGATACGCAGTATTTT	CAITTGQRSTDTQYF
-	TRBV28	-	TRBJ2-5	TGTGCCAGCAGTTTAGCCCGAATCCTACAGGTGGGAGAGACCCAGTACTTC	CASSLARILQVGETQYF
-	TRBV27	few	TRBJ1-6	TGTGCCAGCAAGTATGTAGGAAGCTCCTATAATTCACCCCTCCACTTT	CASKYVGSSYNSPLHF
-	TRBV7-8	-	TRBJ1-5	TGTGCCAGCAGCCTAGGGACACAAAGCAATCGGCCCCAGCATTTT	CASSLGTQSNRPQHF
TRBD2	TRBV7-9	few	TRBJ2-4	TGTGCCAGCAGCTCCGGGACTAGCGGAAACATTCAGTACTTC	CASSSGTSGNIQYF
-	TRBV29-1	-	TRBJ2-7	TGCAGCGTTGTGGTTACGTCCTACAATGAGCAGTACTTC	CSVVVTSYNEQYF
TRBD2	TRBV12-3/TRBV12-4	-	TRBJ2-3	TGTGCCAGCAGCCGGCGGGGGGGAGGCGCAGATACGCAGTATTTT	CASSRRGGGADTQYF
TRBD1	TRBV6-1	few	TRBJ1-2	TGTGCCAGCAGTGAAGTCGGACAGGGGGATGGCTACACCTTC	CASSEVGQGDGYTF
TRBD1	TRBV20-1	once	TRBJ1-2	TGCAGTGCTAGATCCCGGACAGGGGGACACTATGGCTACACCTTC	CSARSRTGGHYGYTF
-	TRBV7-9	-	TRBJ1-2	TGTGCCAGCAGCTTAGACGGGGGATCTAACTATGGCTACACCTTC	CASSLDGGSNYGYTF
-	TRBV20-1	-	TRBJ1-4	TGCAGTGCTAGTGGCGGAACAACTAATGAAGAACTGTTTTTT	CSASGGTTNEELFF
TRBD1	TRBV25-1	-	TRBJ1-6	TGTGCCAGCAGTGACCCAGGGGGGAACTCCTATAATTCACCCCTCCACTTT	CASSDPGGNSYNSPLHF
-	TRBV7-9	-	TRBJ1-6	TGTGCCAGCAGCTTAGCGGGGAAGGGGAGCTCCTATAATTCACCCCTCCACTTT	CASSLAGKGSSYNSPLHF
-	TRBV28	-	TRBJ2-7	TGTGCCAGCAGTCGACCGCCGCTCTCCTACGAGCAGTACTTC	CASSRPPLSYEQYF
TRBD1	TRBV25-1	-	TRBJ1-1	TGTGCCAGCAGTGGCAGGGGGGGGCGTAACACTGAAGCTTTCTTT	CASSGRGGRNTEAFF
-	TRBV7-6	-	TRBJ2-4	TGTGCCAGCAGCCCCTCCGATCTGTGGGACATTCAGTACTTC	CASSPSDLWDIQYF
TRBD2	TRBV6-5	few	TRBJ2-5	TGTGCCAGCAGTAGACTAGCGGGATTAGAGACCCAGTACTTC	CASSRLAGLETQYF
-	TRBV18	-	TRBJ2-3	TGTGCCAGCTCACCACCGTCCAGATACCACACAGATACGCAGTATTTT	CASSPPSRYHTDTQYF
TRBD1	TRBV12-3/TRBV12-4	-	TRBJ1-6	TGTGCCAGCAGTTTACAAGGACAGGCTCATTCACCCCTCCACTTT	CASSLQGQAHSPLHF
-	TRBV5-1	-	TRBJ2-2	TGCGCCAGCAGCTTGGAGGGGAGCGGCGGGGAGCTGTTTTTT	CASSLEGSGGELFF
TRBD2	TRBV7-2	few	TRBJ2-4	TGTGCCAGCAGTTCCCCCCTAGCGGGAGGGTATATGTACTTC	CASSSPLAGGYMYF
-	TRBV6-5	few	TRBJ2-3	TGTGCCAGCACGGGCAGCCGCACAGATACGCAGTATTTT	CASTGSRTDTQYF
-	TRBV5-1	few	TRBJ2-7	TGCGCCAGCAGCCCTCTAACCGCCGGTTCCTACGAGCAGTACTTC	CASSPLTAGSYEQYF
TRBD2	TRBV12-3/TRBV12-4	-	TRBJ2-1	TGTGCCAGCAGTTCGGGACTAGCATGGAATGAGCAGTTCTTC	CASSSGLAWNEQFF
-	TRBV20-1	few	TRBJ2-4	TGCAGTGCTAGACGACCGGGACACAAAAACATTCAGTACTTC	CSARRPGHKNIQYF
-	TRBV10-3	few	TRBJ2-5	TGTGCCATCAGTGAGTCGATCTACAATGAGCAGTACTTC	CAISESIYNEQYF
-	TRBV6-1	many	TRBJ2-3	TGTGCCAGCAGTGAACGGGGAGATACGCAGTATTTT	CASSERGDTQYF
-	TRBV4-2	few	TRBJ2-5	TGTGCCAGCAGCCAACTCGGCGGGAAAGAGACCCAGTACTTC	CASSQLGGKETQYF
-	TRBV6-5	many	TRBJ1-2	TGTGCCAGCAGCCAGGGACTACTAAGAGGTGGCTACACCTTC	CASSQGLLRGGYTF
TRBD2	TRBV2	-	TRBJ2-5	TGTGCCAGCAGGGAGAGCGGGGGGCTCCAAGAGACCCAGTACTTC	CASRESGGLQETQYF
-	TRBV12-3/TRBV12-4	many	TRBJ1-2	TGTGCCAGCAGCTTGGGAACCCCTTATGGCTACACCTTC	CASSLGTPYGYTF
-	TRBV19	few	TRBJ2-5	TGTGCCAGTAGTCAGTCGGCGGCAGGGGTCAATGAGCAGTACTTC	CASSQSAAGVNEQYF
-	TRBV4-2	-	TRBJ2-1	TGTGCCAGCAGCCTTTCCCGGGAGCCCTACAATGAGCAGTTCTTC	CASSLSREPYNEQFF